A single sample gave rise to the 18 T cell receptor beta chains below, sequenced in a study of blood T cells in healthy people across ages. A sample-barcoded 5' primer and a J-beta primer mix were used in a second PCR of roughly 6 to 11 cycles. One entry per CDR3 protein, called by TCRdb with MiXCR from the 5' RACE reads. This table holds 1,500,000 or so distinct CDR3 sequences, about 45% found once. Input material: blood. Source of these receptors: a young woman in good health.

The V call is TRBV10-3, the J call TRBJ1-2; D call uncertain. Germline V lookup: CDR1 ENHRY, CDR2 SYGVKD. The germline V and J ends were trimmed by 6 bases and 8 bases, with 16 bases remaining between them. The CDR3 extends over 13 amino acids. DNA for the CDR3: TGTGCCATCAGGCCCCCGGCAGTCGGGGGCTACACCTTC. This codes for CAIRPPAVGGYTF.

The gene calls are TRBV29-1 and TRBJ2-7; 9 bases match TRBD2. Per the germline V gene, CDR1 is SQVTM and CDR2 is ANQGSEA. Trimming at V came to 4 bases and at J to 0 bases, leaving 4 bases not matched to a gene. This CDR3 contains 14 residues. CDR3: CSVALAGTSYEQYF. CDR3 DNA: TGCAGCGTTGCACTAGCGGGTACCTCCTACGAGCAGTACTTC.

CDR3 DNA: TGTGCCAGCAGCCACAGGACTAGCGGGGGTTATACGCAGTATTTT. Protein: CASSHRTSGGYTQYF. This chain uses TRBV7-2 with TRBJ2-3, with TRBD2 identical over 13 bases. After removal of 5 bases from V and 7 bases from J, the junction contained 6 bases not matched to a gene. This CDR3 spans 15 amino acids. The germline gives CDR1 SGHTA, CDR2 FQGNSA.

The CDR3 is CASSPRWALAKNIQYF. Here the CDR3 DNA reads TGTGCCAGCAGTCCACGTTGGGCTTTGGCCAAAAACATTCAGTACTTC. V usage is TRBV7-8 and J usage is TRBJ2-4; D is ambiguous. V shed 6 bases and J shed 1 base, with 16 bases lying between them. Germline V gene data show CDR1 as SGHVS and CDR2 as FQNEAQ. CDR3 length: 16 residues.

This clonotype was found once. V usage is TRBV20-1 and J usage is TRBJ2-1, with 15 bases that match TRBD2. Trimming took 1 base from V and 8 from J; bases not matched to a gene: 12. The CDR3 runs 18 residues. Germline V gene lookup returns CDR1 DFQATT and CDR2 SNEGSKA (reference sequence). The CDR3 bases are TGCAGTGCTAGAGGTCCTTTGACTGGGACTAGCGGGAGGCATGAGCAGTTCTTC. Translated: CSARGPLTGTSGRHEQFF.

The chain combines TRBV9 with TRBJ2-7; D is uncertain. CDR1 and CDR2 (germline): SGDLS, YYNGEE. This CDR3 has 15 amino acids. V lost 0 bases and J 3 bases, leaving 13 bases between the germline ends. This chain's CDR3 is CASSVEGTPHYEQYF. CDR3 DNA: TGTGCCAGCAGCGTAGAGGGAACTCCCCACTACGAGCAGTACTTC.

With respect to this clonotype: Relative to the germline gene, one junction end is altered; a read error may explain this. This chain links TRBV7-2 with TRBJ1-5; the D gene is possibly TRBD1 (5 bases). The CDR3 runs to 15 residues. Germline loops: CDR1 SGHTA, CDR2 FQGNSA. CDR3 region: CASSPTGITNQPLHF. Here the CDR3 DNA reads TGTGCCAGCAGTCCTACAGGCATAACCAATCAGCCCCTGCATTTT.

This sequence joins TRBV20-1 and TRBJ1-1; no clear D gene. Germline CDR1 and CDR2: DFQATT and SNEGSKA (reference sequence). The CDR3 is made up of 12 amino acids. The V and J ends lost 1 base and 7 bases respectively, with 10 bases between them. The CDR3 nucleotides read TGCAGTGCTAGAGCCCGCGACTGTGAAGCTTTCTTT. Protein product: CSARARDCEAFF.

V is TRBV5-1 and J is TRBJ2-3; D uncertain. The CDR3 extends over 14 amino acids. The germline V and J ends were trimmed by 2 bases and 0 bases, with 7 bases remaining between them. Germline V CDR1 and CDR2: SGHRS, YFSETQ. The CDR3 here is CASSFSDSTDTQYF. The DNA of the CDR3 is TGCGCCAGCAGCTTCAGTGACAGCACAGATACGCAGTATTTT.

The genes are TRBV20-1 and TRBJ2-1; no firm D call. Germline CDR1 and CDR2: DFQATT and SNEGSKA (reference sequence). The ends were cut back, 5 bases at V and 7 bases at J, with 12 bases in the middle. The CDR3 contains 12 residues. The CDR3 sequence: CSASLDPNEQFF. The CDR3 bases are TGCAGTGCTTCCCTAGACCCGAATGAGCAGTTCTTC.

There are a few counts of this clonotype. This rearrangement joins TRBV27 to TRBJ2-7; D may be TRBD2 (6 bases). The length of the CDR3 is 15 residues. The V gene lost 6 bases and the J gene lost 1 base, with 16 bases spanning the gap. Germline values: CDR1 MNHEY, CDR2 SMNVEV (reference sequence). CDR3 residues: CASRETGTGSYEQYF. The CDR3 nucleotides read TGTGCCAGCAGGGAAACCGGGACTGGGTCCTACGAGCAGTACTTC.

This clonotype was seen a handful of times. The chain employs TRBV13 and TRBJ1-2; D not resolved. Trimming removed 3 bases at V and 4 bases at J, with 9 bases between. The CDR3 covers 13 residues. Germline V CDR1 and CDR2: PRHDT, FYEKMQ (reference sequence). The DNA of the CDR3 is TGTGCCAGCAGCTTTAGGGAAATCTATGGCTACACCTTC. Protein: CASSFREIYGYTF.

The genes are TRBV20-1 and TRBJ2-4; 12 bases are a match to TRBD1. The DNA end lines up better with TRBJ2-7; the J call may be wrong. The CDR3 totals 15 residues. Per germline, CDR1 DFQATT and CDR2 SNEGSKA (reference sequence). The CDR3 protein is CSQGSPGQGAYEQYF. For the CDR3, the DNA is TGCAGTCAAGGGTCTCCGGGACAGGGGGCATACGAGCAGTACTTC.

The gene calls are TRBV3-1 and TRBJ1-5; no reliable D call. Per the germline V gene, CDR1 is LGHDT and CDR2 is YNNKEL (reference sequence). Trimming removed 6 bases from V and 0 bases from J, with 12 bases in between. The CDR3 length is 15 residues. Here the CDR3 DNA reads TGTGCCAGCAGGGAGACACCTTATAGCAATCAGCCCCAGCATTTT. Translated: CASRETPYSNQPQHF.

In its sample, this clonotype was seen a few times. V and J are TRBV9 and TRBJ2-1, with D perhaps matching TRBD1 (5 bases). With 0 bases removed from V and 0 bases from J, the gap between germline ends came to 10 bases. This CDR3 is built from 16 residues. Looked up from germline, CDR1 is SGDLS and CDR2 is YYNGEE. CDR3 nucleotide sequence: TGTGCCAGCAGCGTAGTTCGACAGAGCTCCTACAATGAGCAGTTCTTC. Its translation: CASSVVRQSSYNEQFF.

The V call is TRBV5-5, the J call TRBJ1-6, with a tentative D call TRBD1 (5 bases). CDR3 size: 13 residues. The germline V and J ends were trimmed by 4 bases and 14 bases, with 16 bases remaining between them. From germline, CDR1 is SGHKS and CDR2 YYEKEE (reference sequence). In nucleotides, the CDR3 is TGTGCCAGCAGCCACTCCGGGACCCCATCCCTCCACTTT. Its protein product is CASSHSGTPSLHF.

The chain couples TRBV20-1 to TRBJ2-7; TRBD1 might be the D (5 bases). The CDR3 sequence is 12 residues long. The germline CDR1 and CDR2 sequences are DFQATT and SNEGSKA (reference sequence). Trimming shortened V by 6 bases and J by 4 bases, and 13 bases separated the two germline ends. CDR3 amino acids: CSANTGIYEQYF. CDR3 DNA sequence: TGCAGTGCCAATACAGGAATTTACGAGCAGTACTTC.

This clonotype has just a few counts. This CDR3 reads CASNSDRETEAFF. The CDR3 coding sequence is TGTGCCAGCAACTCGGACAGGGAGACTGAAGCTTTCTTT. The chain uses TRBV12-3 or TRBV12-4 and TRBJ1-1; TRBD1 aligns across 8 bases. The CDR3 runs to 13 residues. The V and J ends lost 7 bases and 5 bases, in that order; junction bases with no gene match: 6.